The table lists the clone carrying this TCR beta chain with a few counts. Its matching antigen is unknown. This sample is part of a study of blood T cells in healthy people across ages. As for the study in general: In model experiments, template switching was able to capture about one barcoded beta molecule for every two T cells that were present.

The V gene lost 6 bases and the J gene lost 5 bases, with 10 bases spanning the gap. The CDR3 totals 12 residues. CDR1 and CDR2 from the germline V gene are MNHEY and SVGAGI. A second PCR of about 7 to 11 cycles used a sample-barcoded 5' primer and a J-beta primer mix. Each of the samples gave a minimum of 2.5 million paired-end reads that contained CDR3. TCRdb reprocessed the 5' RACE reads via MiXCR and lists one record per CDR3 protein. The sample lists 660,000 or so distinct CDR3 sequences; 45% to 65% were seen once. Findings of the study overall: It was not possible, with unsorted PBMCs, to conclusively compare naive and antigen-experienced cells.

The material sequenced was blood. The sequence was obtained from a man aged 55 to 69 in good health. The chain has TRBV6-5 and TRBJ2-5; D ambiguous. CDR3 coding DNA: TGTGCCAGCAGAGGCCCCGGCGAGACCCAGTACTTC. Protein: CASRGPGETQYF.